Detailed here is one T cell receptor beta chain. Its antigen is still unknown. Authors' analysis steps: A distant-metastasis classifier for papillary thyroid cancer was built using CDR3 differences across clinicopathological groups. TCRdb recomputed clones from the PCR reads via MiXCR. TCRdb's processing, not the study's, gives the V and J calls here. The sample records about 6,500 clones, about 43% being singletons. These data are taken from a study of metastatic and nonmetastatic thyroid tumors. Study at large: Both malignant and benign thyroid patients supplied peripheral blood and tumor or nodule tissue samples, across which the repertoires of these patients were then compared.

Nobody among the patients had been given any treatment before thyroid surgery. Regarding the study as a whole: Reported TCR beta diversity, measured in blood and tumor, was significantly higher for malignant thyroid tumors than for benign nodules.

The receptor was derived from a female donor with papillary thyroid cancer or a benign thyroid nodule (not recorded which). Some clones in this sample may be carry-over from other donors' samples. Sequences were obtained from tumor tissue.

The CDR3 reads CASSSDGLVVETQYF. The CDR3 bases are TGTGCCAGCAGTTCAGATGGACTAGTAGTAGAGACCCAGTACTTC. J is TRBJ2-5 and V is TRBV12-3 or TRBV12-4; TRBD2 matches at 7 bases. The CDR3 has 15 amino acids. After removal of 4 bases from V and 4 bases from J, the junction contained 9 bases not matched to a gene.